This T cell receptor beta chain was identified in a study of identical twins. Study-wide results and limits: The study drew conclusions from cross-sectional statistical analysis, not from following the same donors.

One entry per CDR3 protein results from TCRdb running MiXCR on the 5' RACE reads. Among 600,000 to 700,000 distinct CDR3 sequences listed, 21% were seen once. This clonotype has only a few counts. Its antigen is unknown. Trimming pared 5 bases from V and 5 bases from J, leaving 16 bases between. Germline CDR1 reads DFQATT; CDR2 reads SNEGSKA (reference sequence). The CDR3 has 14 amino acids. The same sample was also used in a study of T cells expressing NK-cell markers. From that report: All TCR beta repertoires analysed originated from sorted CD3+CD56+NKG2C+, CD3+CD56+NKG2C- and CD3+CD56-NKG2C+ T cells. Among the experiments, several used an anti-gamma-delta TCR antibody to restrict sorting to alpha-beta TCR T cells.

The chain couples TRBV20-1 to TRBJ1-5, with D perhaps TRBD1 (5 bases). This receptor was identified in a woman aged 18-35 years in good health. Material for sequencing was PBMCs. The CDR3 loop is CSAAPGAGDQPQHF. The CDR3 DNA is TGCAGTGCTGCTCCCGGGGCGGGGGATCAGCCCCAGCATTTT.